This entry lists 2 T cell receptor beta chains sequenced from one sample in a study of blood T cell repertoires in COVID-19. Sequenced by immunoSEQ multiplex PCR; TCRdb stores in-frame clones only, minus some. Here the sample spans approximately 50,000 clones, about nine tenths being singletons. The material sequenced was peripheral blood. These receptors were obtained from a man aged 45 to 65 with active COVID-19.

The CDR3 reads CASSFTTGYGNTIYF. The CDR3 region has the DNA TGTGCCAGCAGTTTTACAACAGGCTATGGAAACACCATATATTTT. The chain carries TRBV2 and TRBJ1-3; tentative D call: TRBD1 (5 bases). The CDR3 covers 15 residues. Trimming stripped 5 bases from V and 3 bases from J, with 14 bases between. CDR1 is SNHLY, CDR2 FYNNEI, per germline.

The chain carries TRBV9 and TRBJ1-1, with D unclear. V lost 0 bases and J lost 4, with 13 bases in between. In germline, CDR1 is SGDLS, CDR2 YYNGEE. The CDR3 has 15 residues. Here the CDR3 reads CASSVVRGSGTEAFF. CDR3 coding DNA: TGTGCCAGCAGCGTAGTACGCGGGTCCGGCACTGAAGCTTTCTTT.